The text below deals with one T cell receptor beta chain. The target antigen is unknown. This sample was included in a study of molecular identifiers for immune sequencing clone quantification. Findings of the study overall: Under 1% of molecules in naive cells, but over 97% of effector molecules, belonged to clones above 20 RNA copies.

Library preparation followed earlier protocols using designated TCR primers. TCRdb independently ran MiXCR on the PCR reads; one entry per CDR3 protein. The sample consists of about 510,000 distinct CDR3 sequences, approximately 25% of them appearing once. CDR3 length: 13 amino acids. V lost 6 bases and J 4 bases, leaving 12 bases between the germline ends. CDR1 is MDHEN and CDR2 is SYDVKM in the germline V gene. Sequenced sample: naive CD8+ T cells from blood, with Jurkat cell RNA spiked in. Subset in this sample: FACS-sorted CD8+CD4-CCR7+CD45RA+ naive T cells. The receptor was isolated from a human donor in good health. Some libraries in this study had Jurkat cell RNA spiked in. The chain carries TRBV28 and TRBJ1-2; maybe TRBD1 (5 bases). The DNA of the CDR3 is TGTGCCAGCAGCTGGGAGGGGTCCTATGGCTACACCTTC. It translates to CASSWEGSYGYTF.